These 10 T cell receptor beta chains share one sample of origin, sequenced in a study of CD8 T cell repertoires and HIV-1 epitope variants. These TCRs' antigens remain unknown. Sequenced by immunoSEQ multiplex PCR; TCRdb stores in-frame clones only, minus some. The profile covers several thousand clones, with around three fifths appearing a single time and roughly 40% taken by the ten largest. The specimen was cultured CD8+ T cells derived from PBMCs. Source of these receptors: a male donor with HIV.

The V call is TRBV4-3, the J call TRBJ1-4; 8 nucleotides align to TRBD1. The J segment lost 8 bases and the V segment lost 3 bases, leaving 8 bases of the junction unmatched. The CDR3 extends over 15 amino acids. From germline, CDR1 is LGHNA and CDR2 YSLEER. CDR3 DNA: TGCGCCAGCAGCCAGGCAGGGGGCGCCGAGGAAAAACTGTTTTTT. It specifies CASSQAGGAEEKLFF.

This rearrangement joins TRBV11-2 to TRBJ2-3; D is uncertain. The CDR3 runs to 11 residues. Germline V gives CDR1 SGHAT, CDR2 FQNNGV. The germline V and J ends were trimmed by 1 base and 5 bases, with 1 base remaining between them. CDR3 sequence: CASSLGDTQYF. The DNA for the CDR3 is TGTGCCAGCAGCTTAGGAGATACGCAGTATTTT.

The chain carries TRBV7-9 and TRBJ2-3; 10 bases agree with TRBD2. The length of the CDR3 is 14 residues. Per the germline V gene, CDR1 is SEHNR and CDR2 is FQNEAQ (reference sequence). After removal of 11 bases from V and 4 bases from J, the junction contained 9 bases not matched to a gene. CDR3 DNA sequence: TGTGCCTGCCAAACTAGCGGGAATTCAGATACGCAGTATTTT. This sequence encodes CACQTSGNSDTQYF.

The rearrangement joins TRBV9 to TRBJ1-1; D uncertain. The V gene's germline CDR1 is SGDLS and CDR2 YYNGEE. This CDR3 is built from 12 residues. Trimming stripped 3 bases from V and 6 bases from J, with 9 bases between. The CDR3 coding sequence is TGTGCCAGCAGCGGAGGGAGTTCTGAAGCTTTCTTT. It translates to CASSGGSSEAFF.

The V gene is TRBV11-3, the J gene TRBJ2-1, with D tentatively TRBD2 (6 bases). The V and J ends lost 4 bases and 4 bases respectively, with 20 bases between them. Germline V gene lookup returns CDR1 SGHNT and CDR2 YENEEA. CDR3 length: 17 residues. The CDR3 coding sequence is TGTGCCAGCAGCTCGGGGTCGGCGGGTAGCGGATACAATGAGCAGTTCTTC. Its translation is CASSSGSAGSGYNEQFF. Full variable domain (remainder filled in from reference TRBV11-3 and TRBJ2-1): EAGVVQSPRYKIIEKKQPVAFWCNPISGHNTLYWYLQNLGQGPELLIRYENEEAVDDSQLPKDRFSAERLKGVDSTLKIQPAELGDSAVYLCASSSGSAGSGYNEQFFGPGTRLTVL.

The chain uses TRBV19 and TRBJ2-4, with D perhaps being TRBD1 or TRBD2 (5 bases each). V was shortened by 2 bases and J by 6 bases, with 11 bases between the two germline ends. CDR1 and CDR2 from the germline V gene are LNHDA and SQIVND (reference sequence). The CDR3 consists of 14 residues. In DNA, the CDR3 is TGTGCCAGTAGTATAAGGGACGTGAGAAACATTCAGTACTTC. This gives the protein CASSIRDVRNIQYF.

The chain uses TRBV7-2 and TRBJ2-3; D possibly corresponds to TRBD1 (6 bases). The CDR3 is 14 amino acids. V lost 7 bases to trimming and J lost 2 bases, with 13 bases between them. Looked up from germline, CDR1 is SGHTA and CDR2 is FQGNSA. CDR3 region: CASTTGSPTDTQYF. The CDR3 DNA is TGTGCCAGCACCACAGGGTCACCCACAGATACGCAGTATTTT. Full variable domain (remainder filled in from reference TRBV7-2 and TRBJ2-3): GAGVSQSPSNKVTEKGKDVELRCDPISGHTALYWYRQSLGQGLEFLIYFQGNSAPDKSGLPSDRFSAERTGGSVSTLTIQRTQQEDSAVYLCASTTGSPTDTQYFGPGTRLTVL.

The genes are TRBV6-5 and TRBJ2-2; TRBD2 aligns across 7 bases. The CDR3 covers 15 residues. V gave up 6 bases and J gave up 4 bases; unmatched junction bases: 8. From germline, CDR1 is MNHEY and CDR2 SVGAGI. The CDR3 DNA sequence: TGTGCCAGCAGGTTGGGGGGGACGGCCACCGGGGAGCTGTTTTTT. Its translation is CASRLGGTATGELFF.

V and J are TRBV4-2 and TRBJ2-7, with D tentatively TRBD2 (6 bases). The CDR3 runs to 12 residues. Germline V gene lookup returns CDR1 LGHNA and CDR2 YNFKEQ. Trimming removed 5 bases at V and 6 bases at J, with 11 bases between. The CDR3 DNA sequence: TGTGCCAGCAGCTTACGAGCGGGCGAGCAGTACTTC. Encoded protein: CASSLRAGEQYF.

This clone was picked up a small number of times. The V and J genes are TRBV5-6 and TRBJ2-1; no clear D. CDR3 size: 12 residues. The germline V and J ends were trimmed by 1 base and 7 bases, with 6 bases remaining between them. Germline V CDR1 and CDR2: SGHDT, YYEEEE. In DNA form, the CDR3 reads TGTGCCAGCAGCTTGTCCGGGAATGAGCAGTTCTTC. Amino acid sequence: CASSLSGNEQFF.